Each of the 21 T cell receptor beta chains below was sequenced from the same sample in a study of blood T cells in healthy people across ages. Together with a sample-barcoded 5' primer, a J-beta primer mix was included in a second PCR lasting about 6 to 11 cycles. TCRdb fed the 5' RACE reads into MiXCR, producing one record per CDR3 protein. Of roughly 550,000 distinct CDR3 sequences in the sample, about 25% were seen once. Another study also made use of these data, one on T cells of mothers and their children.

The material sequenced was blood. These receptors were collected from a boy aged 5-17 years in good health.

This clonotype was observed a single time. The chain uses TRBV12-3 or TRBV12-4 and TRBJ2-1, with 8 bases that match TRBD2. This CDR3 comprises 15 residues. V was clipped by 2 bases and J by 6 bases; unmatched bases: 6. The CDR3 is CASSLSLAGLNEQFF. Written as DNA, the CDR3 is TGTGCCAGCAGTTTATCGCTAGCGGGTCTCAATGAGCAGTTCTTC.

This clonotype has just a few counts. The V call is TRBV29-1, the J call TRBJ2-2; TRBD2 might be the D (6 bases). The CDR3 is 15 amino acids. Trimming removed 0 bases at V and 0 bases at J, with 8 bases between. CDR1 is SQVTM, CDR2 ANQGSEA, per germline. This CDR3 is CSVEDGRPNTGELFF. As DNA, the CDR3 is TGCAGCGTTGAAGACGGGAGACCGAACACCGGGGAGCTGTTTTTT.

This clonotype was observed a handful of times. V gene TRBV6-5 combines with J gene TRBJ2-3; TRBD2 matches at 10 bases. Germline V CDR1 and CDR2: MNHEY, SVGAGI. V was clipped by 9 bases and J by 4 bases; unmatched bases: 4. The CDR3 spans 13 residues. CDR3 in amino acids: CAREREGADTQYF. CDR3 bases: TGTGCCAGGGAGCGGGAGGGGGCAGATACGCAGTATTTT.

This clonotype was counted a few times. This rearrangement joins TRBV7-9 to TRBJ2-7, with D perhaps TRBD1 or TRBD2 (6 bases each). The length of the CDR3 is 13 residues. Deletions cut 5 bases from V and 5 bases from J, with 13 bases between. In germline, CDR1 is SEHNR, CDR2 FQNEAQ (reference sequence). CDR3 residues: CASSVWGADEQYF. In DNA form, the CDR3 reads TGTGCCAGCAGCGTTTGGGGGGCCGACGAGCAGTACTTC.

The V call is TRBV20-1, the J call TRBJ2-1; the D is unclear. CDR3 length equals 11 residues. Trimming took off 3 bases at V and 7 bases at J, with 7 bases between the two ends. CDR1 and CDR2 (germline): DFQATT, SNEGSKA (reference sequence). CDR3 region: CSASRQNEQFF. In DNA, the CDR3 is TGCAGTGCTAGTCGGCAGAATGAGCAGTTCTTC.

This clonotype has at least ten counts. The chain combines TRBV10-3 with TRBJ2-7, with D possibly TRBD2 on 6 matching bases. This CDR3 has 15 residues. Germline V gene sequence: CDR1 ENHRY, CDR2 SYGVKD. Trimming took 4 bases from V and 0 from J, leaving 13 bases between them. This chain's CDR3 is CAISVRTMVSYEQYF. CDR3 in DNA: TGTGCCATCAGTGTAAGGACTATGGTCTCCTACGAGCAGTACTTC.

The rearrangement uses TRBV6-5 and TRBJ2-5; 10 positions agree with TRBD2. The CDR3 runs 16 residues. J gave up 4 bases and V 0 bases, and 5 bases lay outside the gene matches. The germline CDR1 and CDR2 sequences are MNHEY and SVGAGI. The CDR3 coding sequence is TGTGCCAGCAGTTACTCGAGGCTAGCGGGAGCAGAGACCCAGTACTTC. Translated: CASSYSRLAGAETQYF.

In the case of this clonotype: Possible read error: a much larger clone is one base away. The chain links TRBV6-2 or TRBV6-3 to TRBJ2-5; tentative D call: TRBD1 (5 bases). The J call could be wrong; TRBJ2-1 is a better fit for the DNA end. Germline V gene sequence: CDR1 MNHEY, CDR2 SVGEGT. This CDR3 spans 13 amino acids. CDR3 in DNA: TGTGCCAGCAGTTACGACAGCCAAGAGACCCAGTTCTTC. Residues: CASSYDSQETQFF.

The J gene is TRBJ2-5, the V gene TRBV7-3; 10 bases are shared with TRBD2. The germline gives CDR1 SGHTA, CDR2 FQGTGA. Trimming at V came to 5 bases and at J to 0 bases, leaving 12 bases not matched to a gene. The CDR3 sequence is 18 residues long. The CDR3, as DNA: TGTGCCAGCAGCCCGGGACTAGCGACCGGAGGGTACCAAGAGACCCAGTACTTC. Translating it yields CASSPGLATGGYQETQYF.

The DNA of the CDR3 is TGTGCCAGCAGCCTGCAAGGGACTAGCGGTTTCCAAGAGACCCAGTACTTC. As protein: CASSLQGTSGFQETQYF. The V call is TRBV11-2, the J call TRBJ2-5; 11 nucleotides match TRBD2. V gave up 5 bases and J gave up 1 base; unmatched junction bases: 9. CDR1 and CDR2 (germline): SGHAT, FQNNGV. The CDR3 is 17 residues long.

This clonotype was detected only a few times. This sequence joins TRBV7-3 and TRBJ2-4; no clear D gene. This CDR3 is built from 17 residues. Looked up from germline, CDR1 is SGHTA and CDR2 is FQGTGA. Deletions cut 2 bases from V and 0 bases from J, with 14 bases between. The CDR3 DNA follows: TGTGCCAGCAGCTTATGCCCAGACACCTTAGCCAAAAACATTCAGTACTTC. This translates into CASSLCPDTLAKNIQYF.

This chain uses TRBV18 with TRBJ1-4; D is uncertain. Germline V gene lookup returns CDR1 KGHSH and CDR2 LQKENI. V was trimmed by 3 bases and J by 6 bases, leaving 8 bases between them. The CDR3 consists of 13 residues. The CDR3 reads CASSPDQDEKLFF. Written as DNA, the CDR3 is TGTGCCAGCTCACCGGATCAGGATGAAAAACTGTTTTTT. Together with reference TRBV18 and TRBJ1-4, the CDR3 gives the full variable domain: NAGVMQNPRHLVRRRGQEARLRCSPMKGHSHVYWYRQLPEEGLKFMVYLQKENIIDESGMPKERFSAEFPKEGPSILRIQQVVRGDSAAYFCASSPDQDEKLFFGSGTQLSVL.

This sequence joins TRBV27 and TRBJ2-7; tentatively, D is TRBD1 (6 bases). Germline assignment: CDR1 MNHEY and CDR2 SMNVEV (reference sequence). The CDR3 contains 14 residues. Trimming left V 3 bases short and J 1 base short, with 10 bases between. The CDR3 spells CASSFWQGSYEQYF. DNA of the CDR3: TGTGCCAGCAGTTTTTGGCAGGGGTCCTACGAGCAGTACTTC.

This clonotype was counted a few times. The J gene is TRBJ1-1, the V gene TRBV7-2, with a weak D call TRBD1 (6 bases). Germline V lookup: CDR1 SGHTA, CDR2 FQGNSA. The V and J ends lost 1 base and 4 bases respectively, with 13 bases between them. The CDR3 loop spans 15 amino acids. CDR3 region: CASSLGGRGGTEAFF. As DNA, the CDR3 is TGTGCCAGCAGCTTAGGGGGCAGGGGCGGCACTGAAGCTTTCTTT.

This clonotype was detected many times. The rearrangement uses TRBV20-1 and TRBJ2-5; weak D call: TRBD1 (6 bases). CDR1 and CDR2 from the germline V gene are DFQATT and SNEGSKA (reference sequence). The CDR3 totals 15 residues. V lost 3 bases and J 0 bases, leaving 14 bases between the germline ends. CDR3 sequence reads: CSASTDRNYQETQYF. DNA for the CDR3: TGCAGTGCTAGTACCGACAGGAACTACCAAGAGACCCAGTACTTC.

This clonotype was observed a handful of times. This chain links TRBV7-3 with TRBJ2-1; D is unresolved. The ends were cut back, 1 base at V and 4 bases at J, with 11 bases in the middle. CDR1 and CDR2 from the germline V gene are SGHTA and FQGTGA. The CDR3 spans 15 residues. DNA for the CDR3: TGTGCCAGCAGCTTAATGTTAGCAGAGTACAATGAGCAGTTCTTC. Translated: CASSLMLAEYNEQFF.

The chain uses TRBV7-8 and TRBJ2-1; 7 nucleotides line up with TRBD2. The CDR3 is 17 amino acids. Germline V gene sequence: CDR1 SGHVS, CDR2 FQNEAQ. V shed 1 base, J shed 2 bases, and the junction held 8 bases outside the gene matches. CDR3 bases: TGTGCCAGCAGCTTAGAAGGGAGGGTCGTAGCCTACAATGAGCAGTTCTTC. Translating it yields CASSLEGRVVAYNEQFF.

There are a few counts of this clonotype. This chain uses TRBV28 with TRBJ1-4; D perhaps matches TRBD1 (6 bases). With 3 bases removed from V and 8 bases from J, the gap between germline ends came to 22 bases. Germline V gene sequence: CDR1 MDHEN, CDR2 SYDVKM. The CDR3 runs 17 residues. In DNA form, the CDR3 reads TGTGCCAGCAGTTTCTCCCCCGGACAGTCGGCTAGGGAAAAACTGTTTTTT. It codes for CASSFSPGQSAREKLFF.

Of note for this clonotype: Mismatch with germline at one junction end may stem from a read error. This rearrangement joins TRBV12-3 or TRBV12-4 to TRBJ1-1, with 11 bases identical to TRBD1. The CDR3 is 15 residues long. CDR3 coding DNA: TGTGCCAGCAGGTTAGCCGGGACAGGGGGGATTGAAGCTTTCTTT. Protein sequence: CASRLAGTGGIEAFF.

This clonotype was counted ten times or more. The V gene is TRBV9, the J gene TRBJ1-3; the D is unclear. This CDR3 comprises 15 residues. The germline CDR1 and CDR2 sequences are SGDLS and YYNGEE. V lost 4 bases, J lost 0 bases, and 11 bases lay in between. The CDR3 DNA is TGTGCCAGCAGCCCCCCTCCCTACTCTGGAAACACCATATATTTT. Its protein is CASSPPPYSGNTIYF.

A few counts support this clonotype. CDR3 amino acids: CASSLTLVGNYGYTF. As DNA, the CDR3 is TGTGCCAGCAGTTTAACGTTGGTGGGGAACTATGGCTACACCTTC. The chain has TRBV27 and TRBJ1-2; D not resolved. The CDR3 runs to 15 residues. V was clipped by 2 bases and J by 2 bases, with 12 bases between them. Germline lookup yields CDR1 MNHEY and CDR2 SMNVEV (reference sequence).